A single sample gave rise to the 31 T cell receptor beta chains below, sequenced in a study of blood T cell repertoires in COVID-19. The repertoire was sequenced with immunoSEQ multiplex PCR; TCRdb's copy has only in-frame clones and lacks some. Among 250,000 to 350,000 clones, approximately 83% were seen once, and the ten largest hold roughly 4.3%. Sequencing input: PBMCs or T cells enriched from blood (not recorded which). The receptor source for this set is a woman aged 25 to 39 who had recovered from COVID-19.

This chain uses TRBV6-5 with TRBJ2-7, with 10 bases lining up with TRBD2. Germline V gives CDR1 MNHEY, CDR2 SVGAGI. V was clipped by 6 bases and J by 2 bases; unmatched bases: 7. The CDR3 runs 15 residues. The CDR3 DNA sequence: TGTGCCAGCAGCCGAAGCGGGGGGGTCGCCTACGAGCAGTACTTC. Protein: CASSRSGGVAYEQYF.

The V gene is TRBV2, the J gene TRBJ2-1, with a weak D call TRBD2 (6 bases). CDR3 length: 13 amino acids. V lost 11 bases, J lost 1 base, and 12 bases lay in between. Germline V gives CDR1 SNHLY, CDR2 FYNNEI. DNA of the CDR3: TGTGCCGGGGCGGGGTGGTCCTACAATGAGCAGTTCTTC. Its protein product is CAGAGWSYNEQFF.

This rearrangement joins TRBV5-4 to TRBJ2-5, with a tentative D call TRBD2 (6 bases). V lost 4 bases, J lost 5 bases, and 18 bases lay in between. Germline V lookup: CDR1 SGHNT, CDR2 YYREEE (reference sequence). The length of the CDR3 is 15 residues. The CDR3 DNA follows: TGTGCCAGCAGCAGCGCCTCGGGGGTCGGGGAGACCCAGTACTTC. Translated, it gives CASSSASGVGETQYF.

This clone was observed many times. The rearrangement joins TRBV4-1 to TRBJ1-1; TRBD1 matches 7 bases. In germline, CDR1 is MGHRA, CDR2 YSYEKL. The V and J ends lost 3 bases and 1 base, in that order; junction bases with no gene match: 2. CDR3 size: 14 residues. The CDR3 reads CASSQGQRNTEAFF. CDR3 sequence (DNA): TGCGCCAGCAGCCAGGGACAGCGGAACACTGAAGCTTTCTTT.

The chain employs TRBV7-9 and TRBJ2-2, with 8 bases fitting TRBD1. This CDR3 comprises 15 residues. The V gene's germline CDR1 is SEHNR and CDR2 FQNEAQ (reference sequence). Trimming took 5 bases from V and 7 from J; bases not matched to a gene: 9. CDR3 sequence (DNA): TGTGCCAGCAGCCCGTTGGGACAGGAAGGCGGGGAGCTGTTTTTT. This gives the protein CASSPLGQEGGELFF.

The rearrangement uses TRBV7-8 and TRBJ1-2; D is possibly TRBD1 (5 bases). Per the germline V gene, CDR1 is SGHVS and CDR2 is FQNEAQ. The CDR3 consists of 17 residues. V lost 1 base, J lost 0 bases, and 15 bases lay in between. CDR3 residues: CASSLGGVKGPNYGYTF. The CDR3 DNA reads TGTGCCAGCAGCTTAGGGGGCGTAAAGGGGCCTAACTATGGCTACACCTTC.

The chain couples TRBV2 to TRBJ1-1; D gene uncertain. V lost 5 bases and J lost 4, with 20 bases in between. Germline values: CDR1 SNHLY, CDR2 FYNNEI. The CDR3 consists of 16 residues. The CDR3 is CASSPWGARWPTEAFF. The CDR3, as DNA: TGTGCCAGCAGTCCCTGGGGAGCTCGATGGCCCACTGAAGCTTTCTTT.

This rearrangement joins TRBV5-1 to TRBJ2-1, with a possible D match to TRBD2 (6 bases). V shed 4 bases and J shed 7 bases, with 21 bases lying between them. This CDR3 has 16 residues. Germline loops: CDR1 SGHRS, CDR2 YFSETQ. This chain's CDR3 is CASSRDFGKPGNEQFF. The CDR3 coding sequence is TGCGCCAGCAGCCGGGACTTTGGAAAGCCTGGGAATGAGCAGTTCTTC.

This clone occurred a few times. The junction shows a germline mismatch at one end, possibly a read error. This sequence joins TRBV6-6 and TRBJ1-1, with a tentative D call TRBD1 (5 bases). Germline CDR1 and CDR2: MNHNY and SVGAGI (reference sequence). CDR3 length: 12 amino acids. CDR3 loop: CASSLLGRQPIF. CDR3 in DNA: TGTGCCAGCAGTCTACTCGGACGACAGCCGATCTTT.

This clone was observed once. The chain employs TRBV29-1 and TRBJ1-4; weak D call: TRBD1 (6 bases). Germline V gene lookup returns CDR1 SQVTM and CDR2 ANQGSEA. V shed 5 bases and J shed 2 bases, with 15 bases lying between them. The CDR3 runs to 15 residues. The CDR3 loop is CSVQSAGVTNEKLFF. Written as DNA, the CDR3 is TGCAGCGTTCAATCAGCAGGGGTGACTAATGAAAAACTGTTTTTT.

This chain uses TRBV19 with TRBJ1-2; possibly TRBD1 for D (5 bases). The CDR3 is 14 amino acids. The ends were cut back, 1 base at V and 7 bases at J, with 13 bases in the middle. The V gene's germline CDR1 is LNHDA and CDR2 SQIVND (reference sequence). The CDR3 region is CASSIVGRAFGYTF. Here the CDR3 DNA reads TGTGCCAGTAGTATAGTTGGCAGGGCCTTTGGCTACACCTTC.

As to this clone: Compared with germline, one end of the junction differs, possibly owing to a read error. The chain uses TRBV19 and TRBJ2-5; 15 bases align to TRBD2. Germline CDR1 is LNHDA and CDR2 is SQIVND (reference sequence). This CDR3 contains 11 residues. The CDR3 spells CASRGTSGRNF. CDR3 in DNA: TGTGCCAGTAGGGGGACTAGCGGGAGGAACTTC.

This chain links TRBV6-5 with TRBJ1-5; D not resolved. The CDR3 loop spans 15 amino acids. Germline V lookup: CDR1 MNHEY, CDR2 SVGAGI. V was clipped by 7 bases and J by 1 base, with 14 bases between them. The CDR3 DNA follows: TGTGCCAGCACCGGGGAGGGAACCAGCAATCAGCCCCAGCATTTT. Protein: CASTGEGTSNQPQHF.

This clone was picked up a small number of times. V usage is TRBV4-1 and J usage is TRBJ2-1; D is ambiguous. Germline CDR1 reads MGHRA; CDR2 reads YSYEKL. With 2 bases removed from V and 6 bases from J, the gap between germline ends came to 14 bases. This CDR3 has 15 amino acids. CDR3 loop: CASSQPLLAGNEQFF. CDR3 in DNA: TGCGCCAGCAGCCAACCCCTATTAGCTGGCAATGAGCAGTTCTTC.

This clone was detected once. V and J are TRBV5-1 and TRBJ1-1; D may be TRBD1 (5 bases). V was pared by 4 bases and J by 7 bases, with 17 bases between. Germline values: CDR1 SGHRS, CDR2 YFSETQ. This CDR3 has 14 residues. The CDR3 sequence: CASSLMGDSVEAFF. CDR3 DNA: TGCGCCAGCAGCCTGATGGGGGACTCGGTTGAAGCTTTCTTT.

The rearrangement links TRBV18 to TRBJ1-2, with 8 bases lining up with TRBD1. V shed 2 bases and J 8 bases; nucleotides not matched to a gene: 1. CDR1 is KGHSH, CDR2 LQKENI, per germline. The CDR3 covers 12 residues. This CDR3 is CASSPGTGGYTF. The DNA for the CDR3 is TGTGCCAGCTCACCAGGGACAGGAGGCTACACCTTC.

The rearrangement links TRBV19 to TRBJ1-2; TRBD1 matches 8 bases. The CDR3 loop spans 14 amino acids. Germline loops: CDR1 LNHDA, CDR2 SQIVND (reference sequence). V was pared by 3 bases and J by 3 bases, with 3 bases of the junction left unmatched. The CDR3 sequence is CASSIGQGDYGYTF. Here the CDR3 DNA reads TGTGCCAGTAGTATTGGACAGGGCGACTATGGCTACACCTTC.

This sequence joins TRBV28 and TRBJ2-4; 11 nucleotides agree with TRBD2. CDR3 length equals 20 residues. Looked up from germline, CDR1 is MDHEN and CDR2 is SYDVKM. V trimming: 3 bases; J trimming: 0 bases; junction bases outside the gene matches: 13. CDR3 region: CASSFFLAGGPRLAKNIQYF. CDR3 DNA: TGTGCCAGCAGTTTCTTTCTAGCGGGAGGCCCCAGACTAGCCAAAAACATTCAGTACTTC. The full variable domain, in which reference TRBV28 and TRBJ2-4 provide the parts outside the CDR3, is DVKVTQSSRYLVKRTGEKVFLECVQDMDHENMFWYRQDPGLGLRLIYFSYDVKMKEKGDIPEGYSVSREKKERFSLILESASTNQTSMYLCASSFFLAGGPRLAKNIQYFGAGTRLSVL.

The V and J genes are TRBV28 and TRBJ2-2; 7 bases are a match to TRBD2. The CDR3 sequence is 15 residues long. CDR1 and CDR2 (germline): MDHEN, SYDVKM. V was clipped by 5 bases and J by 9 bases; unmatched bases: 12. The CDR3 region is CASSPSGVQPRELFF. The DNA for the CDR3 is TGTGCCAGCAGTCCGAGCGGGGTCCAACCCCGGGAGCTGTTTTTT.

V gene TRBV12-3 or TRBV12-4 combines with J gene TRBJ2-7, with a possible D match to TRBD2 (5 bases). This CDR3 is built from 12 residues. V lost 3 bases to trimming and J lost 6 bases, with 9 bases between them. CDR3 DNA sequence: TGTGCCAGCAGTTTCGGACTGGGCGAGCAGTACTTC. This encodes CASSFGLGEQYF.

The V and J genes are TRBV5-1 and TRBJ2-7; D perhaps matches TRBD1 (6 bases). Trimming took 2 bases from V and 5 from J, leaving 8 bases between them. The CDR3 runs to 12 residues. Germline loops: CDR1 SGHRS, CDR2 YFSETQ. The CDR3 sequence is CASSFQGNEQYF. The CDR3 DNA reads as TGCGCCAGCAGCTTTCAGGGGAACGAGCAGTACTTC.

J is TRBJ1-4 and V is TRBV10-3, with D unresolved. In germline, CDR1 is ENHRY, CDR2 SYGVKD. The ends were cut back, 3 bases at V and 4 bases at J, with 18 bases in the middle. The CDR3 length is 17 residues. The chain's CDR3 is CAISDRLDPSGNEKLFF. The DNA for the CDR3 is TGTGCCATCAGTGATCGACTTGACCCTTCGGGTAATGAAAAACTGTTTTTT.

This clone has a single count. The chain links TRBV7-9 to TRBJ2-7; 12 bases are a match to TRBD2. The length of the CDR3 is 17 residues. Germline CDR1 is SEHNR and CDR2 is FQNEAQ (reference sequence). The V gene end was trimmed by 4 bases and the J gene end by 5 bases; junction bases not matched to a gene: 12. CDR3 sequence: CASSSPTTSGRVDEQYF. CDR3 coding DNA: TGTGCCAGCAGCTCCCCTACGACTAGCGGGAGAGTCGACGAGCAGTACTTC.

This sequence joins TRBV7-3 and TRBJ1-1, with D hard to call. The germline gives CDR1 SGHTA, CDR2 FQGTGA. V shed 5 bases and J shed 4 bases, with 11 bases lying between them. The CDR3 consists of 13 residues. The CDR3 is CASSQETFTEAFF. The CDR3 DNA sequence: TGTGCCAGCAGCCAAGAGACATTCACTGAAGCTTTCTTT.

V is TRBV14 and J is TRBJ1-3; TRBD1 matches at 7 bases. Germline V gene data show CDR1 as SGHDN and CDR2 as FVKESK. Germline trimming cut 4 bases from V and 3 bases from J; bases unmatched to any gene: 15. This CDR3 spans 18 amino acids. The CDR3 protein is CASSRTFVTGVVGNTIYF. Written as DNA, the CDR3 is TGTGCCAGCAGCCGGACTTTTGTTACAGGGGTCGTTGGAAACACCATATATTTT.

CDR3 bases: TGTGCCAGCAGCTTAGTAGTTAGCGGGACGAGGACTGAAGCTTTCTTT. Translating it yields CASSLVVSGTRTEAFF. The chain recombines TRBV7-8 with TRBJ1-1; weak D call: TRBD1 (5 bases). The CDR3 length is 16 residues. V was trimmed by 1 base and J by 5 bases, leaving 17 bases between them. Germline-derived CDR1 and CDR2 are SGHVS and FQNEAQ.

This clone was observed at least ten times. This chain uses TRBV7-9 with TRBJ2-7; TRBD1 is a possible D gene (6 bases). This CDR3 is 15 amino acids long. Germline V gene sequence: CDR1 SEHNR, CDR2 FQNEAQ (reference sequence). The V end lost 1 base, the J end lost 1 base, and 11 bases lay between the germline ends. The CDR3 spells CASSLVGHPSYEQYF. CDR3 sequence (DNA): TGTGCCAGCAGCTTAGTGGGACATCCATCCTACGAGCAGTACTTC.

The table lists this clone with a few counts. In nucleotides, the CDR3 is TGTGCCAGCAGTTTTAACAGGAATAATTCACCCCTCCACTTT. Protein product: CASSFNRNNSPLHF. The chain recombines TRBV27 with TRBJ1-6; tentative D call: TRBD1 (5 bases). Germline CDR1 and CDR2: MNHEY and SMNVEV (reference sequence). CDR3 size: 14 residues. V gave up 3 bases and J gave up 5 bases, with 8 bases separating them.

CDR3 nucleotides: TGTGCCAGCTCACCAGAGAGCGGAGGCACCGGGGAGCTGTTTTTT. As protein: CASSPESGGTGELFF. This sequence joins TRBV18 and TRBJ2-2; perhaps TRBD2 as D (5 bases). This CDR3 spans 15 amino acids. Per the germline V gene, CDR1 is KGHSH and CDR2 is LQKENI. V was clipped by 2 bases and J by 4 bases, with 11 bases between them.

The rearrangement uses TRBV21-1 and TRBJ1-6; the table's D gene call, TRBD1, was not cross checked with the DNA. TRBV21-1 is assigned pseudogene status. The CDR3 spans 19 residues. CDR3 DNA sequence: TGTGCCAGCAGCAGCGGTAGGACAGAGTGTGCAGGATGTAATTCACCCCTCCACTTT. It specifies CASSSGRTECAGCNSPLHF.

The chain employs TRBV12-2 and TRBJ2-2; TRBD1 is taken as the D call from the table, unchecked against the DNA. TRBV12-2 is shown as a pseudogene. CDR3 length: 17 residues. The CDR3 reads CASRPLGTGPNTGELFF. DNA of the CDR3: TGTGCAAGTCGCCCCCTAGGGACAGGACCGAACACCGGGGAGCTGTTTTTT.